This T cell receptor (beta chain) stems from a study of T cells in Graves' hyperthyroidism and ophthalmopathy. There are 15 residues in the CDR3. The germline V gene encodes CDR1 SGDLS and CDR2 YYNGEE. V was pared by 0 bases and J by 3 bases, with 13 bases between. Subjects aged 18 to 65 presented with newly diagnosed hyperthyroidism of less than 2 months' duration. For the diagnoses, clinical symptoms, serum thyroxine and TRAb, thyroid ultrasound and orbital computed tomography were used. This clonotype occurred a few times. Amplification targeted TCR beta CDR3 regions from RNA transcripts. Using the HTBI primer set, a first-round RT-PCR was run on the TCR CDR3. Each CDR3 protein is one row after TCRdb ran MiXCR on the multiplex PCR reads. This table holds 200,000 to 250,000 distinct CDR3 sequences, roughly 17% found once.

The clonotype originates from a man aged 45 to 65 with Graves' hyperthyroidism. Sequencing was done on a sample of blood. The rearrangement joins TRBV9 to TRBJ2-7, with D unclear. CDR3 region: CASSVADVSDYEQYF. For the CDR3, the DNA is TGTGCCAGCAGCGTAGCCGACGTCAGTGACTACGAGCAGTACTTC.